The next 18 T cell receptor beta chains were all read from a single sample in a study of blood T cell repertoires in COVID-19. Assay: immunoSEQ multiplex PCR; the TCRdb copy retains only in-frame clones and omits some. In the table there are about 160,000 clones, under 80% of which are singletons. Sample: peripheral blood. Every receptor here comes from a man between 70 and 80 years old with acute or convalescent COVID-19.

This chain connects TRBV30 to TRBJ2-2, with 13 positions matching TRBD2. This CDR3 comprises 18 residues. Germline CDR1 and CDR2: GTSNPN and SVGIG (reference sequence). With 3 bases clipped from V and 3 bases from J, the junction kept 10 bases outside the gene matches. The CDR3, as DNA: TGTGCCTGGAGGGAAAGGACTAGCGGGAGATCTTACACCGGGGAGCTGTTTTTT. Its translation is CAWRERTSGRSYTGELFF.

This chain uses TRBV6-4 with TRBJ2-3, with 7 bases identical to TRBD1. Germline CDR1 and CDR2: MRHNA and SNTAGT. This CDR3 is built from 17 residues. V lost 0 bases, J lost 2 bases, and 8 bases stayed unmatched. DNA for the CDR3: TGTGCCAGCAGTGACTCAGGCAGGGGGTTTCTCACAGATACGCAGTATTTT. Translating it yields CASSDSGRGFLTDTQYF.

The chain links TRBV7-9 to TRBJ2-7; no clear D gene. V lost 4 bases to trimming and J lost 1 base, with 8 bases between them. Germline-derived CDR1 and CDR2 are SEHNR and FQNEAQ (reference sequence). The CDR3 contains 13 residues. Here the CDR3 reads CASSYSISYEQYF. The DNA of the CDR3 is TGTGCCAGCAGCTACTCGATTTCCTACGAGCAGTACTTC.

This chain joins TRBV5-8 and TRBJ2-3; 9 bases map to TRBD1. Germline CDR1 reads SGHTS; CDR2 reads YDEGEE. V was pared by 3 bases and J by 3 bases, with 11 bases of the junction left unmatched. This CDR3 has 17 residues. CDR3 sequence reads: CASSSGTGQGRTDTQYF. In DNA form, the CDR3 reads TGTGCCAGCAGCTCAGGAACCGGACAGGGGAGGACAGATACGCAGTATTTT.

The V call is TRBV18, the J call TRBJ1-1; a possible D gene is TRBD1 (6 bases). CDR1 and CDR2 (germline): KGHSH, LQKENI. V was cut by 2 bases and J by 0 bases, with 19 bases left in between. This CDR3 is built from 18 residues. CDR3: CASSPEGKTGHLNTEAFF. Written as DNA, the CDR3 is TGTGCCAGCTCACCAGAGGGGAAAACGGGACACCTGAACACTGAAGCTTTCTTT.

The chain is built from TRBV5-5 and TRBJ2-7; D is possibly TRBD1 (7 bases). The CDR3 totals 18 residues. Per the germline V gene, CDR1 is SGHKS and CDR2 is YYEKEE (reference sequence). Trimming removed 4 bases from V and 3 bases from J, with 26 bases in between. DNA of the CDR3: TGTGCCAGCAGCCGGGGACAGCGTGAAAAGGGACTTGTCTACGAGCAGTACTTC. Residues: CASSRGQREKGLVYEQYF. Full variable domain (remainder filled in from reference TRBV5-5 and TRBJ2-7): DAGVTQSPTHLIKTRGQQVTLRCSPISGHKSVSWYQQVLGQGPQFIFQYYEKEERGRGNFPDRFSARQFPNYSSELNVNALLLGDSALYLCASSRGQREKGLVYEQYFGPGTRLTVT.

A few counts support this clone. The rearrangement links TRBV11-3 to TRBJ2-7, with 9 bases that match TRBD1. The germline CDR1 and CDR2 sequences are SGHNT and YENEEA. The CDR3 is 17 amino acids. Trimming at V came to 3 bases and at J to 0 bases, leaving 9 bases not matched to a gene. Here the CDR3 DNA reads TGTGCCAGCAGCTTTTTTACCGGGACAGGGAGCTCCTACGAGCAGTACTTC. Protein: CASSFFTGTGSSYEQYF.

The chain employs TRBV7-9 and TRBJ2-1; 12 bases are a match to TRBD2. Germline values: CDR1 SEHNR, CDR2 FQNEAQ (reference sequence). The V segment lost 5 bases and the J segment 4 bases; nucleotides outside the gene matches: 3. This CDR3 region has 15 residues. DNA for the CDR3: TGTGCCAGCAGCATGACTAGCGGGAGTTACAATGAGCAGTTCTTC. This sequence encodes CASSMTSGSYNEQFF.

This chain links TRBV10-3 with TRBJ2-7; no definite D call. The CDR3 extends over 11 amino acids. The germline V and J ends were trimmed by 4 bases and 7 bases, with 8 bases remaining between them. Germline loops: CDR1 ENHRY, CDR2 SYGVKD. CDR3: CAISGELEQYF. The DNA of the CDR3 is TGTGCCATCAGTGGAGAACTGGAGCAGTACTTC.

The chain links TRBV6-5 to TRBJ2-5, with 7 nucleotides matching TRBD1. CDR1 and CDR2 from the germline V gene are MNHEY and SVGAGI. The CDR3 has 14 residues. After removal of 5 bases from V and 5 bases from J, the junction contained 8 bases not matched to a gene. The CDR3 loop reads CASSQTGSGETQYF. The CDR3 DNA is TGTGCCAGCAGTCAGACAGGGTCGGGGGAGACCCAGTACTTC.

The CDR3 protein is CASSDPGEAGNTIYF. CDR3 DNA sequence: TGTGCCAGCAGTGACCCCGGCGAGGCTGGAAACACCATATATTTT. V usage is TRBV6-4 and J usage is TRBJ1-3; D is uncertain. Trimming cost V 2 bases and J 2 bases, with 10 bases left between them. The CDR3 loop spans 15 amino acids. Germline V CDR1 and CDR2: MRHNA, SNTAGT.

The rearrangement joins TRBV18 to TRBJ1-5; D might be TRBD1 (6 bases). Looked up from germline, CDR1 is KGHSH and CDR2 is LQKENI. The CDR3 has 16 amino acids. V gave up 3 bases and J gave up 6 bases, with 18 bases separating them. In DNA form, the CDR3 reads TGTGCCAGCTCACCGACCTGGGGCGGGGGCACTCAGCCCCAGCATTTT. It codes for CASSPTWGGGTQPQHF.

This clone appeared once. The chain has TRBV21-1 and TRBJ1-1; TRBD1, the table's D call, was not compared with the DNA. TRBV21-1 is assigned pseudogene status. There are 15 residues in the CDR3. The CDR3 nucleotides read TGTGCCAGTTTACCAGGGGAAGAGATGAACACTGAAGCTTTCTTT. It specifies CASLPGEEMNTEAFF.

The chain couples TRBV18 to TRBJ2-7; D possibly corresponds to TRBD1 (5 bases). The length of the CDR3 is 13 residues. Trimming took off 5 bases at V and 0 bases at J, with 8 bases between the two ends. The germline gives CDR1 KGHSH, CDR2 LQKENI. The chain's CDR3 is CASSDQGSYEQYF. Here the CDR3 DNA reads TGTGCCAGCTCAGATCAGGGCTCCTACGAGCAGTACTTC.

DNA for the CDR3: TGCGCCAGCAGCTTGGTACAGGGGGGCGAGACCCAGTACTTC. Amino acid sequence: CASSLVQGGETQYF. The chain employs TRBV5-1 and TRBJ2-5; 8 nucleotides align to TRBD1. Germline trimming cut 0 bases from V and 5 bases from J; bases unmatched to any gene: 3. Germline assignment: CDR1 SGHRS and CDR2 YFSETQ. The CDR3 has 14 residues.

This clone has only a few counts. The V gene is TRBV11-2, the J gene TRBJ1-1, with 7 bases lining up with TRBD1. CDR3 size: 14 residues. Trimming cost V 4 bases and J 0 bases; bases outside gene matches: 2. Germline assignment: CDR1 SGHAT and CDR2 FQNNGV. CDR3 coding DNA: TGTGCCAGCAGCTGGGGACAGATGAACACTGAAGCTTTCTTT. Its translation: CASSWGQMNTEAFF. Full variable domain (outside the CDR3, taken from reference TRBV11-2 and TRBJ1-1): EAGVAQSPRYKIIEKRQSVAFWCNPISGHATLYWYQQILGQGPKLLIQFQNNGVVDDSQLPKDRFSAERLKGVDSTLKIQPAKLEDSAVYLCASSWGQMNTEAFFGQGTRLTVV.

This sequence joins TRBV6-1 and TRBJ2-7; TRBD1 agrees at 8 bases. V shed 7 bases and J 6 bases; nucleotides not matched to a gene: 11. The CDR3 runs 14 residues. CDR1 MNHNS and CDR2 SASEGT come from the germline V gene. In nucleotides, the CDR3 is TGTGCCAGCATCCGAGGGGGAGACAGGGGCGAGCAGTACTTC. Amino acids: CASIRGGDRGEQYF.

The V call is TRBV15, the J call TRBJ1-6; the match to TRBD1 covers 8 bases. The V and J ends lost 4 bases and 7 bases, in that order; junction bases with no gene match: 3. Germline V gives CDR1 LNHNV, CDR2 YYDKDF (reference sequence). The CDR3 has 14 amino acids. The CDR3 loop reads CATSKDRENSPLHF. The DNA for the CDR3 is TGTGCCACCAGCAAGGACAGGGAGAATTCACCCCTCCACTTT.